These 28 T cell receptor beta chains share one sample of origin, sequenced in a study of T cells after yellow fever vaccination. TCRdb re-analysed the 5' RACE reads in MiXCR, keeping a single row per CDR3 protein. The repertoire holds over 300,000 distinct CDR3 sequences, 6.8% seen once, with 18% in the top ten. Sequencing used PBMCs, obtained approximately 40 days after the first yellow fever vaccination. These receptors originate from a man aged 18-30 years who received the YFV17D yellow fever vaccine.

In its sample, this clonotype was seen many times. J is TRBJ2-2 and V is TRBV6-2 or TRBV6-3; a possible D gene is TRBD1 (5 bases). Germline values: CDR1 MNHEY, CDR2 SVGEGT. This CDR3 is built from 14 residues. The germline V and J ends were trimmed by 4 bases and 5 bases, with 11 bases remaining between them. The CDR3 loop reads CASSSAGLTGELFF. The CDR3 DNA sequence: TGTGCCAGCAGTTCGGCAGGGCTTACCGGGGAGCTGTTTTTT.

This clonotype was observed a handful of times. V is TRBV5-4 and J is TRBJ2-1, with D perhaps matching TRBD2 (6 bases). The V gene's germline CDR1 is SGHNT and CDR2 YYREEE (reference sequence). V dropped 5 bases and J dropped 0 bases, with 12 bases sitting between them. CDR3 length equals 15 residues. The CDR3 spells CASRGDSGSYNEQFF. For the CDR3, the DNA is TGTGCCAGCAGGGGGGACTCCGGCTCCTACAATGAGCAGTTCTTC.

In this sample, this clonotype turned up a few times. The rearrangement links TRBV12-3 or TRBV12-4 to TRBJ2-1; 10 nucleotides line up with TRBD1. The CDR3 totals 14 residues. V was pared by 8 bases and J by 7 bases, with 8 bases of the junction left unmatched. CDR3 residues: CASGEDRGQNEQFF. The CDR3 region has the DNA TGTGCCAGCGGTGAAGACAGGGGGCAAAATGAGCAGTTCTTC.

The chain links TRBV19 to TRBJ2-1; D unclear. This CDR3 comprises 12 residues. Germline values: CDR1 LNHDA, CDR2 SQIVND (reference sequence). The V gene lost 8 bases and the J gene lost 2 bases, with 7 bases spanning the gap. CDR3 in DNA: TGTGCCAGTCATGGACCCTACAATGAGCAGTTCTTC. Residues: CASHGPYNEQFF.

This clonotype turned up a few times. This chain connects TRBV6-2 or TRBV6-3 to TRBJ2-7, with D unresolved. In germline, CDR1 is MNHEY, CDR2 SVGEGT. The ends were cut back, 0 bases at V and 2 bases at J, with 8 bases in the middle. The CDR3 spans 14 residues. Here the CDR3 DNA reads TGTGCCAGCAGTTACTCGCCCCCCCCCTACGAGCAGTACTTC. The encoded protein is CASSYSPPPYEQYF.

The V and J genes are TRBV7-2 and TRBJ1-1, with 7 bases lining up with TRBD1. The CDR3 covers 14 residues. Germline CDR1 is SGHTA and CDR2 is FQGNSA. The V gene end was trimmed by 5 bases and the J gene end by 1 base; junction bases not matched to a gene: 4. CDR3: CASSRRTGNTEAFF. The CDR3 DNA reads TGTGCCAGCAGCCGCCGGACAGGGAACACTGAAGCTTTCTTT. Full variable domain (remainder filled in from reference TRBV7-2 and TRBJ1-1): GAGVSQSPSNKVTEKGKDVELRCDPISGHTALYWYRQSLGQGLEFLIYFQGNSAPDKSGLPSDRFSAERTGGSVSTLTIQRTQQEDSAVYLCASSRRTGNTEAFFGQGTRLTVV.

The rearrangement uses TRBV28 and TRBJ2-1; tentatively, D is TRBD2 (6 bases). Per germline, CDR1 MDHEN and CDR2 SYDVKM. V dropped 1 base and J dropped 8 bases, with 18 bases sitting between them. The CDR3 covers 16 residues. This chain's CDR3 is CASSLSPERAVDEQFF. The DNA for the CDR3 is TGTGCCAGCAGTTTATCCCCTGAGCGGGCTGTTGATGAGCAGTTCTTC.

The rearrangement joins TRBV6-2 or TRBV6-3 to TRBJ2-3, with D possibly being TRBD2 (6 bases). CDR1 is MNHEY and CDR2 is SVGEGT in the germline V gene. The CDR3 contains 14 residues. Trimming pared 2 bases from V and 4 bases from J, leaving 10 bases between. The CDR3 sequence is CASSYGGSADTQYF. In DNA, the CDR3 is TGTGCCAGCAGTTACGGGGGGTCGGCAGATACGCAGTATTTT.

The chain uses TRBV4-1 and TRBJ2-5, with no clear D. This CDR3 has 14 residues. In germline, CDR1 is MGHRA, CDR2 YSYEKL. V was shortened by 2 bases and J by 3 bases, with 10 bases between the two germline ends. CDR3 in amino acids: CASSQFSGEETQYF. The CDR3 coding sequence is TGCGCCAGCAGCCAATTCTCTGGAGAAGAGACCCAGTACTTC.

The DNA for the CDR3 is TGCAGTGCTGAGGGACTAGCCCCAGATACGCAGTATTTT. This encodes CSAEGLAPDTQYF. The rearrangement links TRBV20-1 to TRBJ2-3; 9 bases are shared with TRBD2. The germline gives CDR1 DFQATT, CDR2 SNEGSKA (reference sequence). Trimming cost V 5 bases and J 4 bases; bases outside gene matches: 4. The CDR3 extends over 13 amino acids.

This clonotype was seen at least ten times. The chain recombines TRBV30 with TRBJ1-4, with D perhaps TRBD1 (5 bases). Germline loops: CDR1 GTSNPN, CDR2 SVGIG (reference sequence). Trimming removed 2 bases at V and 2 bases at J, with 12 bases between. This CDR3 is built from 15 residues. CDR3 coding DNA: TGTGCCTGGAGTCCCGGGACGGTTACTAATGAAAAACTGTTTTTT. It codes for CAWSPGTVTNEKLFF.

The rearrangement uses TRBV7-2 and TRBJ2-7, with D hard to call. The ends were cut back, 5 bases at V and 3 bases at J, with 11 bases in the middle. Germline CDR1 SGHTA, CDR2 FQGNSA. There are 13 residues in the CDR3. This CDR3 is CASSQSPFYEQYV. The CDR3, as DNA: TGTGCCAGCAGCCAGTCCCCCTTCTACGAGCAGTACGTC.

The chain combines TRBV15 with TRBJ2-7; D perhaps matches TRBD2 (6 bases). Germline V CDR1 and CDR2: LNHNV, YYDKDF (reference sequence). V gave up 0 bases and J gave up 6 bases, with 15 bases separating them. The CDR3 sequence is 15 residues long. The CDR3 protein is CATSREAREVGEQYF. CDR3 nucleotide sequence: TGTGCCACCAGCAGAGAGGCCAGGGAGGTCGGCGAGCAGTACTTC.

This clonotype has more than one count but fewer than ten. This chain connects TRBV7-2 to TRBJ2-1, with a weak D call TRBD2 (5 bases). Trimming took 1 base from V and 9 from J, leaving 10 bases between them. This CDR3 comprises 13 residues. Germline lookup yields CDR1 SGHTA and CDR2 FQGNSA. CDR3 in amino acids: CASSLGTRREQFF. The CDR3 DNA is TGTGCCAGCAGCTTAGGGACTCGGCGTGAGCAGTTCTTC.

This clonotype was counted only a few times. This sequence joins TRBV4-1 and TRBJ1-6, with D hard to call. Trimming shortened V by 0 bases and J by 9 bases, and 6 bases separated the two germline ends. The CDR3 runs to 13 residues. Germline values: CDR1 MGHRA, CDR2 YSYEKL. The CDR3 nucleotides read TGCGCCAGCAGCCAAGAGGGAAGTTCACCCCTCCACTTT. Its protein is CASSQEGSSPLHF.

V gene TRBV7-2 combines with J gene TRBJ1-2; unclear D gene. Germline V gene sequence: CDR1 SGHTA, CDR2 FQGNSA. The V and J ends lost 3 bases and 8 bases respectively, with 10 bases between them. The CDR3 runs 12 residues. The CDR3 here is CASSFSGIGYTF. CDR3 DNA: TGTGCCAGCAGCTTCTCGGGGATAGGCTACACCTTC.

This clonotype was counted only a few times. The genes are TRBV7-3 and TRBJ2-5; D may be TRBD2 (6 bases). Germline CDR1 and CDR2: SGHTA and FQGTGA. Trimming removed 0 bases at V and 4 bases at J, with 18 bases between. The CDR3 runs 17 residues. As DNA, the CDR3 is TGTGCCAGCAGCTTAACGGTTCATGTAGGGCGGGGAGAGACCCAGTACTTC. It codes for CASSLTVHVGRGETQYF.

Ten or more counts support this clonotype. The rearrangement uses TRBV6-2 or TRBV6-3 and TRBJ1-2; D unclear. The CDR3 is made up of 14 amino acids. CDR1 is MNHEY, CDR2 SVGEGT, per germline. The germline V and J ends were trimmed by 8 bases and 8 bases, with 21 bases remaining between them. CDR3 residues: CASSSAGLYEGYTF. For the CDR3, the DNA is TGTGCCAGCTCAAGCGCCGGACTCTACGAGGGCTACACCTTC.

This clonotype showed up just a few times. The chain has TRBV20-1 and TRBJ1-2; no clear D gene. Trimming shortened V by 0 bases and J by 4 bases, and 12 bases separated the two germline ends. The CDR3 has 14 residues. In germline, CDR1 is DFQATT, CDR2 SNEGSKA (reference sequence). The CDR3 spells CSAREAGQIYGYTF. The CDR3 DNA reads TGCAGTGCTAGAGAGGCCGGCCAAATCTATGGCTACACCTTC.

The chain carries TRBV7-2 and TRBJ1-1, with 9 nucleotides matching TRBD1. This CDR3 spans 14 amino acids. V dropped 6 bases and J dropped 12; count of bases not matched to a gene: 14. CDR1 is SGHTA, CDR2 FQGNSA, per germline. CDR3 sequence: CASRSSSGTGNTFF. DNA for the CDR3: TGTGCCAGCAGATCGTCCTCCGGGACAGGGAATACTTTCTTT.

As regards this clonotype: At one of its ends the junction is not consistent with the germline gene, which may arise from a read error. The chain carries TRBV7-9 and TRBJ2-1; a weak D match, TRBD1 (5 bases). This CDR3 has 14 amino acids. Germline assignment: CDR1 SEHNR and CDR2 FQNEAQ (reference sequence). DNA of the CDR3: TGTCTCAGCAGCCCAAGGGCAGGGAAGGGTGAGCAGCTCTTC. It is translated as CLSSPRAGKGEQLF.

The CDR3 protein is CATSDGGLAGGKQFF. CDR3 coding DNA: TGTGCCACCAGTGACGGGGGACTAGCGGGGGGGAAGCAGTTCTTC. The J gene is TRBJ2-1, the V gene TRBV24-1; 16 bases are shared with TRBD2. V shed 4 bases and J 11 bases; nucleotides not matched to a gene: 4. This CDR3 has 15 amino acids. CDR1 and CDR2 (germline): KGHDR, SFDVKD.

The chain joins TRBV18 to TRBJ1-5; D is undetermined. V lost 2 bases, J lost 5 bases, and 7 bases lay in between. CDR1 is KGHSH, CDR2 LQKENI, per germline. This CDR3 is built from 13 residues. The CDR3 DNA sequence: TGTGCCAGCTCACCAGAGGGATATCAGCCCCAGCATTTT. The encoded protein is CASSPEGYQPQHF.

This chain joins TRBV9 and TRBJ2-3; D possibly uses TRBD1 or TRBD2 (5 bases each). CDR3 length: 15 amino acids. With 2 bases removed from V and 0 bases from J, the gap between germline ends came to 10 bases. Germline assignment: CDR1 SGDLS and CDR2 YYNGEE. The DNA for the CDR3 is TGTGCCAGCAGCGTGTACGGGGCTAGCACAGATACGCAGTATTTT. This sequence encodes CASSVYGASTDTQYF.

The V call is TRBV20-1, the J call TRBJ2-7; either TRBD1 or TRBD2 may supply D (5 bases each). The CDR3 consists of 14 residues. Germline lookup yields CDR1 DFQATT and CDR2 SNEGSKA (reference sequence). The ends were cut back, 1 base at V and 0 bases at J, with 10 bases in the middle. CDR3 sequence reads: CSARGGTASYEQYV. In DNA, the CDR3 is TGCAGTGCTAGAGGGGGGACGGCCTCCTACGAGCAGTACGTC.

This clonotype was detected only a few times. This chain joins TRBV4-1 and TRBJ2-5, with TRBD2 matching 7 bases. This CDR3 has 16 residues. CDR1 is MGHRA, CDR2 YSYEKL, per germline. V was clipped by 2 bases and J by 2 bases; unmatched bases: 8. CDR3 protein: CASSQYQTSTQETQYF. In nucleotides, the CDR3 is TGCGCCAGCAGCCAATACCAGACTAGCACTCAAGAGACCCAGTACTTC.

This clonotype was counted ten times or more. V is TRBV6-5 and J is TRBJ1-5; D is unclear. Between the trimmed V and J ends, which lost 0 bases and 4 bases, there was a span of 10 bases. The CDR3 covers 15 residues. CDR1 is MNHEY and CDR2 is SVGAGI in the germline V gene. The CDR3 loop is CASSYSGEGNQPQHF. CDR3 DNA: TGTGCCAGCAGTTACTCCGGGGAGGGAAATCAGCCCCAGCATTTT.

The V call is TRBV29-1, the J call TRBJ1-5; unclear D gene. Trimming stripped 4 bases from V and 4 bases from J, with 11 bases between. Germline CDR1 is SQVTM and CDR2 is ANQGSEA. The CDR3 sequence is 13 residues long. This CDR3 is CSVGTGGNQPQHF. The CDR3 DNA reads as TGCAGCGTTGGAACTGGAGGGAATCAGCCCCAGCATTTT.